This T cell receptor (beta chain) is drawn from a study of blood T cell repertoires in COVID-19. Across the study: PBMCs, B-cell-depleted T cells, or T cells were the source of the cDNA or gDNA that made up the material.

This table comes from immunoSEQ multiplex PCR, and its TCRdb copy is limited to in-frame clones, with some not included. The table records some 64,000 clones, approximately 72% of them present only once. Seattle's enrolled individuals joined amid active infection and were then monitored longitudinally. The length of the CDR3 is 21 residues. Germline V lookup: CDR1 MNHNY, CDR2 SVGAGI (reference sequence). Trimming at V came to 6 bases and at J to 0 bases, leaving 21 bases not matched to a gene. The sample was peripheral blood. V gene TRBV6-6 combines with J gene TRBJ2-4, with 9 positions matching TRBD2. The sequence derives from a woman aged 70-85 years with COVID-19, enrolled during active disease. CDR3 sequence reads: CASSLTGWTSANPLAKNIQYF. In DNA form, the CDR3 reads TGTGCCAGCAGCTTAACAGGGTGGACTAGCGCGAATCCCCTAGCCAAAAACATTCAGTACTTC.